The clone carrying this T cell receptor (beta chain) has more than one count but fewer than ten. The antigen remains undetermined. This sample is part of a study of vaccination effects on CD4 cells after COVID-19. Study outcomes and limitations: Marked contraction was observed in infection-induced and vaccine-induced clones late after vaccination. The authors studied few convalescent patients and collected no early post-infection timepoints.

Assay: immunoSEQ multiplex PCR; the TCRdb copy retains only in-frame clones and omits some. The repertoire has about 21,000 clones, 60% to 75% of them found once; the top ten carry around 28%. Trimming pared 6 bases from V and 4 bases from J, leaving 16 bases between. The CDR3 is made up of 14 amino acids. Germline CDR1 ENHRY, CDR2 SYGVKD. Within the ViraFEST assay, antigen-specific CD4+ T cells underwent expansion with viral peptide pools prior to sequencing. It was after around eleven days of culture that CD4+ T cells were isolated. Vaccine recipients had no previous SARS-CoV-2 infection; their nucleocapsid antibodies were negative. Peptides at around 9.9 ug/ml and IL-2 at about 9.8 IU/ml were added to around 2 million PBMC per well. Researchers swapped half the medium for IL-2 medium on both days 3 and 7.

This chain joins TRBV10-3 and TRBJ2-7, with D perhaps assigned TRBD1 or TRBD2 (5 bases each). The material sequenced was CD4+ T cells from PBMCs cultured with HCoV-NL63 spike peptides, taken before COVID-19 vaccination. This clonotype was sampled from a human donor who received a COVID-19 vaccine. Written as DNA, the CDR3 is TGTGCCATCAGCCCAGCCGGGACGTCGTACGAGCAGTACTTC. Amino acid sequence: CAISPAGTSYEQYF.